One sample yielded the 32 T cell receptor beta chains listed below, sequenced in a study of vaccination effects on CD4 cells after COVID-19 (dated by TCRdb to 2021 to 2024). The protocol used for the library was the immunoSEQ multiplex PCR assay. TCRdb limited this immuneACCESS table to in-frame rearrangements with V and J called. A share of clones is missing; checked studies link under half to unresolved V genes, and the rest is unexplained. The sample data list about 45,000 clones, and approximately 70% of these were observed just once. The ten top clones hold roughly 30% of the sample. To identify antigen-specific CD4+ T cell clonotypes by their expansion, the ViraFEST assay first stimulated PBMC with viral peptide pools and then applied TCR sequencing. After more than nine days of culture, CD4+ T cells were isolated with the EasySep CD4+ T cell isolation kit. PCR-confirmed SARS-CoV-2 infection had occurred in convalescent patients between March and December 2020, before the Alpha, Beta and Delta variants emerged in the United States.

Which antigens these TCRs recognize remains unknown. Here the sequenced sample was CD4+ T cells from PBMCs cultured with a peptide pool, taken before COVID-19 vaccination. These receptors were collected from a human donor who had a prior SARS-CoV-2 infection.

This chain uses TRBV10-3 with TRBJ2-1; D is perhaps TRBD1 or TRBD2 (6 bases each). Per the germline V gene, CDR1 is ENHRY and CDR2 is SYGVKD. V was cut by 2 bases and J by 6 bases, with 14 bases left in between. There are 15 residues in the CDR3. As DNA, the CDR3 is TGTGCCATCAGTGAGGTGGGGGGCGCGGGCAATGAGCAGTTCTTC. Amino acids: CAISEVGGAGNEQFF.

The chain carries TRBV18 and TRBJ1-1; TRBD1 aligns across 8 bases. The CDR3 is 17 residues long. Trimming cost V 3 bases and J 3 bases; bases outside gene matches: 12. The germline V gene has CDR1 KGHSH and CDR2 LQKENI. The CDR3 is CASSPVVSGQGDTEAFF. In nucleotides, the CDR3 is TGTGCCAGCTCACCCGTGGTATCCGGACAGGGAGACACTGAAGCTTTCTTT.

This rearrangement joins TRBV2 to TRBJ2-3; 13 bases fit TRBD2. Germline CDR1 and CDR2: SNHLY and FYNNEI. V lost 9 bases to trimming and J lost 2 bases; unmatched junction nucleotides: 2. This CDR3 contains 14 residues. Here the CDR3 reads CASGLAGATDTQYF. As DNA, the CDR3 is TGTGCCAGTGGACTAGCGGGGGCCACAGATACGCAGTATTTT.

With regard to this clone: The junction departs from germline at one end; a sequencing error may be responsible. The chain joins TRBV18 to TRBJ2-2, with 7 bases lining up with TRBD1. Germline-derived CDR1 and CDR2 are KGHSH and LQKENI. The CDR3 is 16 residues long. For the CDR3, the DNA is TGTGCCAGCTCATCACCCGACAGGGTTCAGACCGGGGAGCTGTTTTTT. Residues: CASSSPDRVQTGELFF.

V and J are TRBV5-4 and TRBJ2-6; TRBD1 matches 7 bases. The V segment lost 3 bases and the J segment 2 bases; nucleotides outside the gene matches: 8. CDR1 and CDR2 (germline): SGHNT, YYREEE (reference sequence). CDR3 length: 17 amino acids. The CDR3: CASSSRQGAAGANVLTF. The CDR3 nucleotides read TGTGCCAGCAGCTCCCGACAGGGAGCGGCTGGGGCCAACGTCCTGACTTTC.

The V call is TRBV30, the J call TRBJ1-1, with D unresolved. V shed 3 bases and J shed 13 bases, with 21 bases lying between them. Germline CDR1 GTSNPN, CDR2 SVGIG (reference sequence). CDR3 length: 13 residues. This chain's CDR3 is CAWSPSRLSRRFF. The CDR3, as DNA: TGTGCCTGGAGCCCCTCCCGCCTAAGCCGACGTTTCTTT.

The chain employs TRBV5-4 and TRBJ2-7; 7 bases are shared with TRBD1. CDR3 length: 16 amino acids. CDR1 and CDR2 (germline): SGHNT, YYREEE (reference sequence). J lost 3 bases, V lost 0 bases, and 9 bases had no gene match. Here the CDR3 DNA reads TGTGCCAGCAGCTTGGAACAGGGGACAGAGATCTACGAGCAGTACTTC. Amino acid sequence: CASSLEQGTEIYEQYF.

The genes are TRBV7-9 and TRBJ2-3, with TRBD1 matching over 10 bases. CDR3 length: 16 amino acids. The V gene end was trimmed by 5 bases and the J gene end by 5 bases; junction bases not matched to a gene: 10. CDR1 and CDR2 from the germline V gene are SEHNR and FQNEAQ (reference sequence). CDR3 in DNA: TGTGCCAGCAGCCTTAGACAGGGGGCGTCAGGAGATACGCAGTATTTT. Amino acids: CASSLRQGASGDTQYF.

The J gene is TRBJ2-1, the V gene TRBV5-6; D is possibly TRBD2 (6 bases). Germline lookup yields CDR1 SGHDT and CDR2 YYEEEE. V lost 3 bases to trimming and J lost 9 bases, with 22 bases between them. This CDR3 comprises 16 residues. The CDR3 here is CASSSLGGVVVSEQFF. DNA of the CDR3: TGTGCCAGCAGCTCCCTCGGAGGGGTTGTTGTAAGTGAGCAGTTCTTC.

V and J are TRBV5-4 and TRBJ2-5; 8 nucleotides align to TRBD2. Germline V CDR1 and CDR2: SGHNT, YYREEE (reference sequence). J gave up 4 bases and V 2 bases, and 7 bases lay outside the gene matches. The CDR3 is 15 amino acids. The CDR3, as DNA: TGTGCCAGCAGCTTCCCCGAAAGCGGGGGAGAGACCCAGTACTTC. Translation gives CASSFPESGGETQYF.

V and J are TRBV23-1 and TRBJ2-7; TRBD1 agrees at 7 bases. TRBV23-1 is sorted into the ORF group, with uncertain function. The CDR3 extends over 14 amino acids. With V trimmed by 6 bases and J by 7 bases, 12 bases remained unmatched. CDR3 sequence (DNA): TGCGCCAGCAGCATGCATGAGGGGGCGCGGGAGCAGTACTTC. It specifies CASSMHEGAREQYF.

This clone has a handful of counts. The gene calls are TRBV18 and TRBJ1-1; 8 nucleotides match TRBD1. J gave up 11 bases and V 6 bases, and 11 bases lay outside the gene matches. The CDR3 covers 13 residues. Germline-derived CDR1 and CDR2 are KGHSH and LQKENI. CDR3 DNA sequence: TGTGCCAGCTCCCAACAGGACAGGGAGGTTGCTTTCTTT. It codes for CASSQQDREVAFF. The complete variable domain, with remaining parts taken from reference TRBV18 and TRBJ1-1, reads NAGVMQNPRHLVRRRGQEARLRCSPMKGHSHVYWYRQLPEEGLKFMVYLQKENIIDESGMPKERFSAEFPKEGPSILRIQQVVRGDSAAYFCASSQQDREVAFFGQGTRLTVV.

The rearrangement links TRBV27 to TRBJ2-2; weak D call: TRBD1 (6 bases). The CDR3 extends over 14 amino acids. V shed 6 bases and J shed 5 bases, with 13 bases lying between them. CDR1 is MNHEY and CDR2 is SMNVEV in the germline V gene (reference sequence). Here the CDR3 reads CASSRNRDTGELFF. DNA for the CDR3: TGTGCCAGCAGCCGGAACAGGGATACCGGGGAGCTGTTTTTT.

The gene calls are TRBV6-5 and TRBJ2-1; D unclear. Trimming took 0 bases from V and 10 from J, leaving 7 bases between them. The CDR3 totals 12 residues. CDR1 MNHEY and CDR2 SVGAGI come from the germline V gene. In nucleotides, the CDR3 is TGTGCCAGCAGTTACTCGACCTCAGAGCAGTTCTTC. As protein: CASSYSTSEQFF.

The genes are TRBV27 and TRBJ2-1, with 8 bases fitting TRBD2. Germline V gene data show CDR1 as MNHEY and CDR2 as SMNVEV (reference sequence). The V and J ends lost 5 bases and 4 bases, in that order; junction bases with no gene match: 7. This CDR3 is 15 amino acids long. CDR3 coding DNA: TGTGCCAGCAGTCCGTTCGAGCGGGGGTACAATGAGCAGTTCTTC. It yields the protein CASSPFERGYNEQFF.

J is TRBJ1-3 and V is TRBV3-1 (or the pseudogene TRBV3-2); tentative D call: TRBD1 (5 bases). The CDR3 contains 15 residues. CDR1 is LGHDT, CDR2 YNNKEL, per germline (reference sequence). The V end lost 4 bases, the J end lost 2 bases, and 12 bases lay between the germline ends. CDR3 residues: CASSRVEGTGNTIYF. The CDR3 DNA sequence: TGTGCCAGCAGCCGTGTAGAGGGGACTGGAAACACCATATATTTT.

This sequence joins TRBV18 and TRBJ2-2, with 7 positions matching TRBD1. Looked up from germline, CDR1 is KGHSH and CDR2 is LQKENI. This CDR3 region has 15 residues. V shed 3 bases and J 6 bases; nucleotides not matched to a gene: 7. CDR3: CASSPGTDRAGELFF. The DNA of the CDR3 is TGTGCCAGCTCACCCGGGACAGATCGGGCCGGGGAGCTGTTTTTT.

This clone occurred once. The chain uses TRBV19 and TRBJ2-1; D possibly uses TRBD1 or TRBD2 (5 bases each). CDR1 is LNHDA and CDR2 is SQIVND in the germline V gene (reference sequence). The CDR3 is made up of 13 amino acids. V shed 4 bases and J shed 9 bases, with 13 bases lying between them. The DNA of the CDR3 is TGTGCCAGTAGTACCCAAAATGGGGGTGAGCAGTTCTTC. Amino acids: CASSTQNGGEQFF.

This clone was observed a few times. The chain employs TRBV5-1 and TRBJ2-1; 14 bases are a match to TRBD2. CDR3 length equals 15 residues. Germline CDR1 and CDR2: SGHRS and YFSETQ. V was clipped by 4 bases and J by 6 bases; unmatched bases: 3. CDR3 nucleotides: TGCGCCAGCAGCCCGGGGACTAGCGGGGGCAATGAGCAGTTCTTC. Translation gives CASSPGTSGGNEQFF.

The chain couples TRBV15 to TRBJ2-3, with 7 bases that match TRBD2. Germline CDR1 reads LNHNV; CDR2 reads YYDKDF (reference sequence). J lost 2 bases, V lost 0 bases, and 5 bases had no gene match. The CDR3 sequence is 16 residues long. CDR3: CATSRDRAGVTDTQYF. Here the CDR3 DNA reads TGTGCCACCAGCAGAGATCGGGCGGGGGTCACAGATACGCAGTATTTT.

The gene calls are TRBV18 and TRBJ2-7; D is possibly TRBD2 (6 bases). In germline, CDR1 is KGHSH, CDR2 LQKENI. V was cut by 3 bases and J by 1 base, with 13 bases left in between. The CDR3 runs 15 residues. CDR3 protein: CASSPPGLLSYEQYF. DNA of the CDR3: TGTGCCAGCTCACCTCCGGGACTCCTGTCCTACGAGCAGTACTTC.

This chain connects TRBV7-9 to TRBJ1-2, with a weak D call TRBD1 (5 bases). CDR3 length: 14 residues. Germline V lookup: CDR1 SEHNR, CDR2 FQNEAQ (reference sequence). V lost 1 base and J 6 bases, leaving 12 bases between the germline ends. CDR3 nucleotide sequence: TGTGCCAGCAGCTTAGAGGGGTTGGCCGATGGCTACACCTTC. This gives the protein CASSLEGLADGYTF.

The chain has TRBV4-2 and TRBJ2-7; 8 nucleotides align to TRBD1. Germline trimming cut 1 base from V and 4 bases from J; bases unmatched to any gene: 12. The CDR3 spans 17 residues. From germline, CDR1 is LGHNA and CDR2 YNFKEQ. The DNA of the CDR3 is TGTGCCAGCAGCCAAGGTACAGGGGGTCCGCCTCCTTACGAGCAGTACTTC. This gives the protein CASSQGTGGPPPYEQYF.

The CDR3 coding sequence is TGTGCCAGCAGCTTAATAGGGGGGGCGGGTACTGAAGCTTTCTTT. It specifies CASSLIGGAGTEAFF. The chain links TRBV7-9 to TRBJ1-1, with D possibly TRBD1 on 6 matching bases. CDR3 length: 15 residues. Trimming took 2 bases from V and 5 from J, leaving 15 bases between them. Germline CDR1 is SEHNR and CDR2 is FQNEAQ (reference sequence).

In this sample, this clone turned up a few times. The chain couples TRBV4-1 to TRBJ1-5; 7 bases are shared with TRBD1. CDR1 is MGHRA, CDR2 YSYEKL, per germline. This CDR3 contains 16 residues. Trimming cost V 3 bases and J 9 bases; bases outside gene matches: 14. DNA for the CDR3: TGCGCCAGCAGCCACGGGACAGCCGAGGTGTTATGGCCCCAGCATTTT. It translates to CASSHGTAEVLWPQHF.

This clone was seen a single time. This chain joins TRBV29-1 and TRBJ1-1; D call uncertain. Looked up from germline, CDR1 is SQVTM and CDR2 is ANQGSEA. V lost 8 bases to trimming and J lost 1 base, with 23 bases between them. The CDR3 loop spans 16 amino acids. The CDR3 region is CSSTQTTGPSNTEAFF. The CDR3 DNA reads as TGCAGCTCCACCCAGACAACCGGACCTTCGAACACTGAAGCTTTCTTT.

This chain uses TRBV19 with TRBJ1-1; 8 nucleotides agree with TRBD1. V shed 5 bases and J 5 bases; nucleotides not matched to a gene: 10. Germline V gene sequence: CDR1 LNHDA, CDR2 SQIVND (reference sequence). CDR3 length: 15 amino acids. The CDR3 DNA reads as TGTGCCAGTAGTTCCCCCCGACAGGGGAGGACTGAAGCTTTCTTT. Translation gives CASSSPRQGRTEAFF.

The chain joins TRBV6-6 to TRBJ2-7, with D hard to call. V shed 5 bases and J shed 1 base, with 18 bases lying between them. The germline V gene encodes CDR1 MNHNY and CDR2 SVGAGI (reference sequence). CDR3 length: 16 residues. In nucleotides, the CDR3 is TGTGCCAGCAGTAGGCCCCCCGACGGCGCTTCCTACGAGCAGTACTTC. Its protein is CASSRPPDGASYEQYF.

Only a few counts were recorded for this clone. V gene TRBV25-1 combines with J gene TRBJ2-5; the D gene could be TRBD1 or TRBD2 (5 bases each). Trimming shortened V by 11 bases and J by 4 bases, and 14 bases separated the two germline ends. Germline V CDR1 and CDR2: MGHDK, SYGVNS. This CDR3 region has 12 residues. The CDR3 region is CAVEGSPETQYF. CDR3 DNA: TGTGCCGTTGAGGGGTCCCCAGAGACCCAGTACTTC.

The V and J genes are TRBV13 and TRBJ2-5; the D call may be TRBD1 or TRBD2 (5 bases each). Germline CDR1 is PRHDT and CDR2 is FYEKMQ (reference sequence). CDR3 size: 17 residues. V was clipped by 2 bases and J by 2 bases, with 18 bases between them. The DNA of the CDR3 is TGTGCCAGCAGCTTACGCCTAGCACAATGGGGGCAAGAGACCCAGTACTTC. It encodes CASSLRLAQWGQETQYF.

The rearrangement uses TRBV24-1 and TRBJ2-3; 9 nucleotides line up with TRBD1. With V trimmed by 4 bases and J by 3 bases, 4 bases remained unmatched. The CDR3 loop spans 15 amino acids. Germline V CDR1 and CDR2: KGHDR, SFDVKD. The CDR3 protein is CATSDPGQGTDTQYF. DNA of the CDR3: TGTGCCACCAGTGACCCAGGACAGGGGACAGATACGCAGTATTTT.

The chain employs TRBV9 and TRBJ2-7; D may be TRBD2 (6 bases). This CDR3 spans 14 amino acids. Germline CDR1 SGDLS, CDR2 YYNGEE. V shed 3 bases and J shed 1 base, with 11 bases lying between them. The CDR3 protein is CASSEGGASYEQYF. As DNA, the CDR3 is TGTGCCAGCAGCGAGGGCGGGGCGTCCTACGAGCAGTACTTC. The variable domain in full, with the rest retrieved from reference TRBV9 and TRBJ2-7, is DSGVTQTPKHLITATGQRVTLRCSPRSGDLSVYWYQQSLDQGLQFLIQYYNGEERAKGNILERFSAQQFPDLHSELNLSSLELGDSALYFCASSEGGASYEQYFGPGTRLTVT.